This T cell receptor beta chain was identified during a study of T cell clonality in common variable immunodeficiency. The CDR3 runs to 14 residues. Germline V CDR1 and CDR2: KGHSH, LQKENI. V lost 3 bases, J lost 4 bases, and 5 bases stayed unmatched. Control and CVID samples contributed equal amounts of genomic DNA. The table came from immunoSEQ multiplex PCR; TCRdb's copy has only in-frame clones and leaves some out. This sample comprises roughly 23,000 clones, none seen once only. The CVID group had about 14 females and 25 to 30 males, mean age roughly 40. Study observations and caveats: Patient heterogeneity in the CVID cohort limited correlations between repertoire features and clinical complications. In common variable immunodeficiency, TCR beta chains reportedly carried fewer deletions and N-nucleotide insertions.

This clone was seen many times. The antigen remains undetermined. The read terminates 3 residues ahead of where the CDR3 ends, so the germline J gene completes it. This chain joins TRBV18 and TRBJ2-5; 7 bases are a match to TRBD2. This receptor was identified in a human donor with common variable immunodeficiency. Sequenced: peripheral blood mononuclear cells. The DNA read from the CDR3 is TGTGCCAGCTCACCTTTAGGCGGGGGAGAGACC. Residues: CASSPLGGGET. The whole CDR3 sequence reads CASSPLGGGETQYF.